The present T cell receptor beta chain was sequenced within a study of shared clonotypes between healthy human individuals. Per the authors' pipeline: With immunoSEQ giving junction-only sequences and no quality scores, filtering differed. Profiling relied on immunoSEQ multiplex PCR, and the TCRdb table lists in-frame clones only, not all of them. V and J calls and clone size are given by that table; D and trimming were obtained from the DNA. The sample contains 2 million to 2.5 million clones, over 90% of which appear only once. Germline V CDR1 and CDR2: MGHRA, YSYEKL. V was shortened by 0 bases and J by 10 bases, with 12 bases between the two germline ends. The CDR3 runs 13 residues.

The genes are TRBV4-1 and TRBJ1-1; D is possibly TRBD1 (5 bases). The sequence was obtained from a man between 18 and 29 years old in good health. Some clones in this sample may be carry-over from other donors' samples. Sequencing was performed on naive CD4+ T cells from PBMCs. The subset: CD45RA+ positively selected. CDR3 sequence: CASSQDGRRGAFF. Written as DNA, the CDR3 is TGCGCCAGCAGCCAAGATGGTCGGAGGGGAGCTTTCTTT.